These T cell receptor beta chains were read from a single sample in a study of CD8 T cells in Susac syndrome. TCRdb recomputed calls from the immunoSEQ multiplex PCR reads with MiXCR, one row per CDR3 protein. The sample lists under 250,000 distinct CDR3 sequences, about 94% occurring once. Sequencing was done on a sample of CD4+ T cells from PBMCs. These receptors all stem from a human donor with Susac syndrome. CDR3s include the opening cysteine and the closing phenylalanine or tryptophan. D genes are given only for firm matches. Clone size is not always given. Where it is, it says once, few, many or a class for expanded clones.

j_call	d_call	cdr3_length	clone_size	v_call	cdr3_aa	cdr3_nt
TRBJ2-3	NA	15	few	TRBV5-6	CASSLGTGLTDTQYF	TGTGCCAGCAGCTTGGGAACGGGGCTTACAGATACGCAGTATTTT
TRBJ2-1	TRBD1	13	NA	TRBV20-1	CSATGQGFNEQFF	TGCAGTGCAACTGGACAGGGGTTCAATGAGCAGTTCTTC
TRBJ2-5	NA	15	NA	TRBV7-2	CASSLAVRRYEAQYF	TGTGCCAGCAGCTTAGCTGTCAGGCGTTATGAGGCCCAGTACTTC
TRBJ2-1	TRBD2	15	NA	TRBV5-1	CASSLSGLADNEQFF	TGCGCCAGCAGCTTGTCGGGACTAGCGGATAATGAGCAGTTCTTC
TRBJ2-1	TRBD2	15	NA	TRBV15	CATSRDRGGLNEQFF	TGTGCCACCAGCAGAGATCGGGGGGGGTTGAATGAGCAGTTCTTC
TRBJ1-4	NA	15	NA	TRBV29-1	CSVSRAPAGNEKLFF	TGCAGCGTCTCTCGTGCCCCGGCAGGGAATGAAAAACTGTTTTTT
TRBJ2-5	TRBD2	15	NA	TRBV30	CAWTSSGGPQETQYF	TGTGCCTGGACTTCCAGCGGGGGACCTCAAGAGACCCAGTACTTC
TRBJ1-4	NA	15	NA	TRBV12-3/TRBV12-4	CASTPRDEANEKLFF	TGTGCCAGCACCCCCCGGGACGAAGCTAATGAAAAACTGTTTTTT
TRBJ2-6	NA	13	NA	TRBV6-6	CASSSTGANVLTF	TGTGCCAGCAGTTCCACTGGGGCCAACGTCCTGACTTTC
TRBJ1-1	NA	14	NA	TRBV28	CASSSFQVNTEAFF	TGTGCCAGCAGTTCCTTCCAAGTGAACACTGAAGCTTTCTTT
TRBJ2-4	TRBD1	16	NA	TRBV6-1	CASSRTGDLAKNIQYF	TGTGCCAGCAGCCGGACAGGAGACCTAGCCAAAAACATTCAGTACTTC
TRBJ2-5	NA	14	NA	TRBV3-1	CASSHDWRGETQYF	TGTGCCAGCAGCCACGACTGGAGGGGCGAGACCCAGTACTTC
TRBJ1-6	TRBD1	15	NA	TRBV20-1	CSAQRDRGPDSPLHF	TGCAGTGCCCAGAGGGACAGGGGGCCGGATTCACCCCTCCACTTT
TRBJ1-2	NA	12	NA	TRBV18	CASSPSSGGYTF	TGTGCCAGCTCACCATCTTCGGGCGGCTACACCTTC
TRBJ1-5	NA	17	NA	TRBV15	CASREGFGAWSNQPQHF	TGTGCCTCCCGAGAGGGATTCGGGGCTTGGAGCAATCAGCCCCAGCATTTT
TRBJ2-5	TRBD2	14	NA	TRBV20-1	CSVETSGVAETQYF	TGCAGTGTTGAGACTAGCGGGGTAGCAGAGACCCAGTACTTC
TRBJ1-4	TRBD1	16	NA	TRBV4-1	CASSQDWGTGAGKLFF	TGCGCCAGCAGCCAAGATTGGGGGACAGGGGCTGGAAAACTGTTTTTT
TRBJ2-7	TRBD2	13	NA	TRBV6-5	CASKRGGTYEQYF	TGTGCCAGCAAACGCGGGGGGACCTACGAGCAGTACTTC
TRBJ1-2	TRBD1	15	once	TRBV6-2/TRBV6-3	CASRTGKWTNYGYTF	TGTGCCAGCAGGACAGGGAAATGGACTAACTATGGCTACACCTTC
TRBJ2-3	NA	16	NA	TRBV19	CASSIAGLRAGDTQYF	TGTGCCAGTAGTATAGCTGGACTTCGGGCGGGAGATACGCAGTATTTT
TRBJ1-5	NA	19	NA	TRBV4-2	CASSQDLIVRFDSNQPQHF	TGTGCCAGCAGCCAAGATCTCATCGTCCGATTCGATAGCAATCAGCCCCAGCATTTT
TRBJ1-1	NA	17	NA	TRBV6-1	CASSEAGWASGGLEAFF	TGTGCCAGCAGTGAAGCGGGGTGGGCCTCTGGGGGCCTTGAAGCTTTCTTT
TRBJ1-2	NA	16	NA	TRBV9	CASSVGGASQSNGYTF	TGTGCCAGCAGCGTAGGGGGGGCCTCCCAGTCCAATGGCTACACCTTC
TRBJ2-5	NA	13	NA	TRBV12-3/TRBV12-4	CASTAETRETQYF	TGTGCCAGCACCGCGGAGACTCGAGAGACCCAGTACTTC
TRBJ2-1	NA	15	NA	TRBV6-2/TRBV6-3	CASSYSTLGVNEQFF	TGTGCCAGCAGTTACTCGACCCTGGGGGTAAATGAGCAGTTCTTC
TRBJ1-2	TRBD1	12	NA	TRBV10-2	CASGDRVRGYTF	TGCGCCAGCGGGGACAGGGTGAGGGGCTACACCTTC
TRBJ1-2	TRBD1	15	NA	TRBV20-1	CSARVAQGGKGGYTF	TGCAGTGCTAGAGTCGCACAGGGGGGCAAGGGTGGCTACACCTTC